This T cell receptor beta chain is drawn from a study of cytomegalovirus exposure and HLA in healthy donors (dated 2017 in TCRdb). Context from the whole study: An earlier analysis of 587 of the donors reported 250 to 300 Gb of sequence data and 95 million to 120 million unique TCR beta sequences obtained from around 180 million T cells. About 330 gigabases of sequencing data and about 92 million unique TCR sequences made up an early release that covered fewer than 650 HLA-typed donors. Of the roughly 400 genotyped donors, around 81% fell in the genetic ancestry cluster associated with self-reported Caucasian donors. The study aimed to test whether signatures of past pathogen exposure could be identified by cataloging public T cell receptors. Using immunosequencing, the study profiled T cell repertoires from 666 subjects and related those repertoires to cytomegalovirus serostatus. In addition to the first cohort of around 670 subjects, a separate validation cohort of 130 or so different subjects was used. High-throughput TCR immunosequencing, statistical association of individual TCRs with disease status, and machine learning were combined to predict cytomegalovirus infection status. A later analysis re-analyzed previously published TCR beta repertoires from roughly 600 donors and added high-resolution HLA genotyping to study TCR occurrence patterns. Rather than drawing on any new phenotypic data, the later analysis identified candidate immune exposures from TCR beta sequences and the way those sequences occurred across donors. In an earlier analysis of about 590 of the donors, high-throughput TCR beta sequencing was used to judge whether each TCR beta V gene segment behaved as functional or pseudogenic. Donor age, sex, ethnicity and CMV serostatus were compiled alongside the repertoire data. A later genetic analysis used genome-wide SNP genotypes for about 60% of the 666 donors, treating that subset as a discovery cohort. All discovery cohort repertoires had been generated on a single sequencing platform. Both class I and class II loci were covered by HLA typing, at four-digit resolution. Typing coverage varied by locus: 629-630 donors for A, B, C, DRB1 and DQB1; some 520 for DQA1; some 610 for DPA1; about 450 for DPB1. Because of strong linkage in the cohort, four to six DR-DQ haplotypes were treated as single units for association and clustering. Across approximately 400 genotyped donors of the cohort, an average of 235,054 unique TCR beta nucleotide sequences per donor were sequenced, and 15% to 20% of those sequences were non-productive. The full study reports these points: Some IMGT-functional V segments, including TRBV6-2 and TRBV6-3, could not be told apart with the 87-base-pair reads, so those segments were excluded. V-gene and J-gene trimming of TCR beta chains was associated with a missense DCLRE1C variant in a later genetic analysis, and the association was replicated in an independent cohort. Most TCR sequences were observed very rarely across donors, whereas some public TCRs were present in many individuals. A group of highly shared sequence variants was considered likely to be a technical artifact of the sequencing pipeline. In a later analysis, TCR association rates were found to vary across HLA loci, with the most associated TCRs seen for DRB1 alleles and the fewest for HLA-C alleles. In vitro tests confirmed that a few of the cytomegalovirus-associated TCR beta chains recognize cytomegalovirus antigens. In a later analysis, HLA-associated TCR beta chains showed more clonal expansion and lower generation probabilities than non-associated chains that were equally common. Presence/absence analyses assumed roughly uniform sequencing depth across donors, an assumption that may not hold. For the cohort, immune exposure information was limited to CMV serostatus. In a later analysis, most CMV-associated TCR beta chains were found to appear HLA-restricted, with HLA associations seemingly driven largely by CMV exposure. Assigning TCR associations to individual alleles was difficult when HLA alleles, especially DR and DQ, strongly co-occurred. In a later analysis, 15,000 to 20,000 TCR beta sequences were associated with specific HLA alleles at a false discovery rate of 0.05. The earlier analysis of approximately 590 of the donors excluded approximately 17 rarely observed V segments, including chromosome 9 orphons, because counts were too low. Correlated functional status among segregating V segments might reflect linkage disequilibrium, but an unknown experimental factor could not be ruled out. Only TCR beta chains were sequenced in this cohort, and the absence of alpha or paired-chain data limited detectable features. A later analysis reported that several top co-occurrence clusters appeared linked to parvovirus B19, influenza, CMV and Epstein-Barr virus. HLA typing was unavailable for some donors at each locus, so association tests used only the typed subset. In an earlier analysis of about 550 of the donors, most TCR beta V segments were observed in productive rearrangements about 87% or about 30% of the time, broadly matching IMGT annotations. In the study, around 150 TCR beta chains were listed as associated with cytomegalovirus. The classifier was reported to diagnose cytomegalovirus status with high specificity and sensitivity in both the original cohort and the validation cohort. It was suggested by the authors that the approach could potentially be generalized to other disease states and immunological phenotypes. A further reported finding was that TCR beta sequences accurately predicted the HLA-A and HLA-B alleles for most subjects in the first cohort. Compared with the approximately 600-donor mean, donors in an Asian-associated ancestry cluster had fewer N-insertions in productive TCRs, according to a later genetic analysis.

The cohort was made up of approximately 670 healthy bone marrow donors. All cohort members were sampled while nominally healthy, although unrecorded immune exposures were likely present. CMV serostatus was positive for 289 and negative for about 50% of the roughly 700 cohort members, and was not recorded for this donor. A peripheral blood sample was collected from each donor, and TCR beta sequencing was performed on peripheral blood mononuclear cells. The Qiagen DNeasy Blood Extraction Kit was used to extract genomic DNA from the blood cell samples. Trimming takes 6 bases off V and 7 bases off J; junction bases not matched to a gene: 8. The CDR3 numbers 15 residues from cysteine through phenylalanine. The only DNA kept is the CDR3, 45 bases in frame from the first base. The germline V gene encodes CDR1 MNHNY and CDR2 SVGAGI (reference sequence). Libraries were built with the immunoSEQ multiplex PCR assay. For the multiplex PCR, a mixture combining 60 forward primers for TCR Vbeta segments and 13 reverse primers for TCR Jbeta segments was used. Amplification of the CDR3 region of rearranged TCR beta genes was performed with a multiplex PCR assay on genomic DNA. On the Illumina HiSeq System, the amplified TCR beta libraries were sequenced as 87-base-pair reads. For the original study's pipeline: A later analysis tallied 75 million to 85 million unique TCR beta chains across the 700 or so repertoires, and around 12 million of those chains were shared by two or more donors. A nearest-neighbor algorithm error-corrected the raw reads and collapsed the reads into unique sequences, merging closely related sequences to remove PCR and sequencing errors. Alignment of CDR3 sequences to IMGT reference sequences was used to assign V, D and J gene segments. For a sequence to be retained, a match of at least six nucleotides was required to both a V gene segment and a J gene segment. Rearrangements were called productive when the CDR3 lacked stop codons and stayed in frame with V and J; all others were non-productive. Following IMGT convention, CDR3 was defined as the stretch from the second conserved V-encoded cysteine up to the conserved J-encoded phenylalanine. The earlier analysis of 587 of the donors excluded sequences that lacked an unambiguous match to a single V gene segment. An earlier analysis of a few hundred of the donors classified V segments as functional when productive rearrangements were above 56.7% and as segregating when the standard deviation between donors was above 5%. To diagnose cytomegalovirus status from the catalog of TCR beta chain sequences, a statistical classification framework was built. A later analysis assigned V and J genes by comparing TCR nucleotide sequences with IMGT/GENE-DB human TR gene sequences. The TCRdist pipeline was used in a later analysis to assign CDR3 sequences and most-parsimonious VDJ recombination scenarios. In a later analysis, every TCR beta chain was defined by the combination of its CDR3 amino acid sequence and its V-gene family, and reads without a unique V-gene family were dropped. A later analysis removed several hundred highly shared, low-generation-probability nucleotide sequences to deal with suspected cross-contamination and a sequencing artifact. In a later analysis, a clonal expansion index was calculated for each public chain from normalized within-repertoire ranks of inferred template counts. A later analysis computed generation probabilities with a VDJ recombination model fitted to out-of-frame rearrangements, and checked the results against IGoR. A later analysis scored TCR-TCR, TCR-HLA and TCR-CMV co-occurrence with hypergeometric tests, applying a repertoire-size bias correction to TCR pairs. A later analysis estimated false discovery rates by permuting HLA or CMV assignments 20 times. In a later analysis, co-occurring TCRs were grouped using DBSCAN, with TCRdist sequence similarity added in when clustering inside HLA-allele-positive subsets. For co-occurrence clustering, repertoires with fewer than 30,000 or more than 120,000 public chains were excluded, along with 4 to 6 repertoires with anomalous nucleotide sharing. TCRdb mirrors the immuneACCESS table, restricted to in-frame sequences. Some clones are absent from its copies; in checked studies, under half trace to an unresolved V gene, and the reason for the others is unknown. V and J calls and clone size are given by that table; D and trimming were obtained from the DNA. The sample contains some 150,000 clones, 75% to 85% of them found a single time. The ten biggest clones cover 3.5% of the sample.

Regarding this clone: The antigen it recognizes is unknown. No base quality values were provided; no much bigger clone lies one nucleotide off.

This sequence was found in a human donor in good health. In this chain, TRBV6-6 is recombined with TRBJ2-2, with 10 bases aligning to TRBD2. Sequencing input: PBMCs. In nucleotides, the sequence is TGTGCCAGCAGCCCCCTAGCGGGAGTGGGCGGGGAGCTGTTTTTT. Its product reads: CASSPLAGVGGELFF.